This T cell receptor (beta chain) stems from a study of T cells in Graves' hyperthyroidism and ophthalmopathy. About the research overall: Peripheral blood was collected at initial diagnosis, before any treatment.

Diagnosis of hyperthyroidism was new in patients aged 18 to 65, and its duration was under 2 months. Thyroid ultrasound and orbital computed tomography, with clinical symptoms and serum thyroxine and TRAb, informed diagnoses. As regards this clonotype: Its antigen is undetermined.

This CDR3 has 14 residues. Trimming left V 5 bases short and J 2 bases short, with 13 bases between. TCR beta CDR3 regions were amplified from RNA. In the first-round RT-PCR of the TCR CDR3, the HTBI primer set was used. TCRdb fed the multiplex PCR reads into MiXCR, producing one record per CDR3 protein. The data show hundreds of thousands of distinct CDR3 sequences, over 35% seen once. Study results and caveats: It was a median approximately 6.9 months before onset that the model predicted ophthalmopathy.

The sequencing input was blood. V usage is TRBV12-3 or TRBV12-4 and J usage is TRBJ2-7; no reliable D call. This TCR was sampled from a man aged 18 to 29 with Graves' hyperthyroidism. For the CDR3, the DNA is TGTGCCAGCAGTAGGGAACAAACCACCTACGAGCAGTACTTC. It is translated as CASSREQTTYEQYF.